This T cell receptor (beta chain) came from a study of shared clonotypes between healthy human individuals. V gave up 0 bases and J gave up 5 bases; unmatched junction bases: 19. The CDR3 is 19 amino acids. CDR1 is SGDLS and CDR2 is YYNGEE in the germline V gene. Clones were sequenced by immunoSEQ multiplex PCR, and TCRdb holds only the in-frame ones, with some missing. The sample includes some 1.5 million clones, 95% to 99% seen only once; the top ten take about 0.4%. The TCR comes from a man aged 30 to 45 in good health. Input material: naive CD4+ T cells sorted from blood. Sample subset: CD45RA+ positively selected. The genes are TRBV9 and TRBJ1-2, with 7 bases fitting TRBD1. This CDR3 reads CASSVGPGQERTPGYGYTF. As DNA, the CDR3 is TGTGCCAGCAGCGTAGGACCCGGACAGGAACGCACACCAGGGTATGGCTACACCTTC.